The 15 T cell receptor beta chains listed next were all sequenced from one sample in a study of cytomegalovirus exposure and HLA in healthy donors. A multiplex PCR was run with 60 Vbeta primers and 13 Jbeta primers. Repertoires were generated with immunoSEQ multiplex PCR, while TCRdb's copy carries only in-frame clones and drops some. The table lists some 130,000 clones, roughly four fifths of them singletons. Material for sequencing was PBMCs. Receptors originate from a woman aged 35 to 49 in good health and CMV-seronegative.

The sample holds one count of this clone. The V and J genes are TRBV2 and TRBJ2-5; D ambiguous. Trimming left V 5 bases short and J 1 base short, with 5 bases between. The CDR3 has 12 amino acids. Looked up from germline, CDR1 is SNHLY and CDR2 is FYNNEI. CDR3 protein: CASSPLQETQYF. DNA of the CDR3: TGTGCCAGCAGTCCACTCCAAGAGACCCAGTACTTC.

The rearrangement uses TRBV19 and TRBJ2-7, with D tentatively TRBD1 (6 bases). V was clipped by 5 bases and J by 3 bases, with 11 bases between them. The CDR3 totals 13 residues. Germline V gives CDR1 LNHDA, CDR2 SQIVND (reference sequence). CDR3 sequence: CASSLGRGYEQYV. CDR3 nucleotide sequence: TGTGCCAGTAGTTTGGGCAGGGGCTACGAGCAGTACGTC.

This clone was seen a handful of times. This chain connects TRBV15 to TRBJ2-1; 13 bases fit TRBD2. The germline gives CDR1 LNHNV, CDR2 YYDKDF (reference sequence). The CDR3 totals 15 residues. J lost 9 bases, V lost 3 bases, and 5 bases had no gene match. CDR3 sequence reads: CATSSTSGGAVEQFF. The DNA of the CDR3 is TGTGCCACCAGCAGCACTAGCGGGGGGGCTGTTGAGCAGTTCTTC.

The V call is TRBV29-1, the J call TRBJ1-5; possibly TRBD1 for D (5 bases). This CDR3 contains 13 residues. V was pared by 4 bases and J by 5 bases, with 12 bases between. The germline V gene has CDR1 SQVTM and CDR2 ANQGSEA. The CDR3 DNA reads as TGCAGCGTTGCCGAGCCGGGGGATCAGCCCCAGCATTTT. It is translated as CSVAEPGDQPQHF.

CDR3 residues: CASSLIGLVDRVDNEQFF. CDR3 DNA: TGTGCCAGCAGCTTAATCGGCCTAGTTGATCGGGTTGACAATGAGCAGTTCTTC. The chain carries TRBV7-3 and TRBJ2-1; D not certain. The CDR3 has 18 amino acids. Trimming stripped 1 base from V and 5 bases from J, with 21 bases between. Germline-derived CDR1 and CDR2 are SGHTA and FQGTGA.

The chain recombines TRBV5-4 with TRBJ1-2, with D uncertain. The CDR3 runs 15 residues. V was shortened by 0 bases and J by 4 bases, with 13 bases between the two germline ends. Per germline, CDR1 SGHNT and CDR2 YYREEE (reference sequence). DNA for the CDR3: TGTGCCAGCAGCTTGGCCCTCGGAGCGGGCTATGGCTACACCTTC. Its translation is CASSLALGAGYGYTF.

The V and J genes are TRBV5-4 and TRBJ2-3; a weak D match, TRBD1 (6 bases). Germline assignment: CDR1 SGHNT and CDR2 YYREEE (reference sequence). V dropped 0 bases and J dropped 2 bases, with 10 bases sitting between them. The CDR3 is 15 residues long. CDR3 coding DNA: TGTGCCAGCAGCTTGGGGGGGCGAGACACAGATACGCAGTATTTT. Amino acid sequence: CASSLGGRDTDTQYF.

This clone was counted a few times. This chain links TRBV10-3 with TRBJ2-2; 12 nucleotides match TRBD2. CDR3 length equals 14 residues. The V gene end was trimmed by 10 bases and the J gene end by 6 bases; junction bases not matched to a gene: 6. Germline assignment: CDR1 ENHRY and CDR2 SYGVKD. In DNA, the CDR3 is TGTGCCAGTGGACTAGCGGGGTCCCCCGGGGAGCTGTTTTTT. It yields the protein CASGLAGSPGELFF.

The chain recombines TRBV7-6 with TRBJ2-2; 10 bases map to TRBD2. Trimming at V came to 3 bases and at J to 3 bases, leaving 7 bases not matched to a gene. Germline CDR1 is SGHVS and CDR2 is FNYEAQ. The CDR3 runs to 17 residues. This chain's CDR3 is CASSLMPSGGYTGELFF. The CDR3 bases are TGTGCCAGCAGCTTGATGCCTAGCGGGGGATACACCGGGGAGCTGTTTTTT.

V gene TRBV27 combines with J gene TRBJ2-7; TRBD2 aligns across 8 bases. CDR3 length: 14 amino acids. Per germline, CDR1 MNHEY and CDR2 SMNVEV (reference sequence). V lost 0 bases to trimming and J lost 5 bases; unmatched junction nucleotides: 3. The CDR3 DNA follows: TGTGCCAGCAGTTTATCCTCGGGGGGGAACGAGCAGTACGTC. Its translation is CASSLSSGGNEQYV.

The DNA of the CDR3 is TGTGCCAGTAGTTACCGGGATACCAACGGGGAGCTGTTTTTT. It specifies CASSYRDTNGELFF. This sequence joins TRBV19 and TRBJ2-2; TRBD2 is a possible D gene (5 bases). V was trimmed by 5 bases and J by 7 bases, leaving 14 bases between them. The V gene's germline CDR1 is LNHDA and CDR2 SQIVND (reference sequence). This CDR3 has 14 amino acids.

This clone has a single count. The CDR3 bases are TGTGCCAGCCGGGACAATGAGCAGTTCTTC. It encodes CASRDNEQFF. The chain has TRBV28 and TRBJ2-1; D is ambiguous. Between the trimmed V and J ends, which lost 8 bases and 5 bases, there was a span of 4 bases. CDR1 and CDR2 (germline): MDHEN, SYDVKM. The CDR3 totals 10 residues.

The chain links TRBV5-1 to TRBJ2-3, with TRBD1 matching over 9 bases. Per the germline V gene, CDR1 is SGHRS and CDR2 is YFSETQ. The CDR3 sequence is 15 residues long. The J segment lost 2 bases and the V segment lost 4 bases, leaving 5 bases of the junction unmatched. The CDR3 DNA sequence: TGCGCCAGCAGCACCGGACAGGGGATCACAGATACGCAGTATTTT. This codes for CASSTGQGITDTQYF.

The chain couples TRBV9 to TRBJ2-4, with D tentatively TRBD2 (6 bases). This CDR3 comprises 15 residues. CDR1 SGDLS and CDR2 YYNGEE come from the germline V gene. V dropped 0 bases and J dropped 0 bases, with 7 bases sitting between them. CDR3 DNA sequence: TGTGCCAGCAGCGTAGGGGGGGTAGCCAAAAACATTCAGTACTTC. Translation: CASSVGGVAKNIQYF.

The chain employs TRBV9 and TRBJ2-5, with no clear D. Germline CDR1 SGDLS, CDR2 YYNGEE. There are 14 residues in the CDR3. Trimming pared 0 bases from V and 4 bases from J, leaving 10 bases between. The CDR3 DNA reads TGTGCCAGCAGCGTAGGTGACATTGGAGAGACCCAGTACTTC. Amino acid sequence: CASSVGDIGETQYF.